These T cell receptor beta chains were read from a single sample in a study of shared clonotypes between healthy human individuals. Sequencing used immunoSEQ multiplex PCR; TCRdb keeps in-frame clones, though not all of them. This sample has fewer than 3 million clones; just under 95% occur once, and the top ten carry about 0.36%. Material for sequencing was naive CD4+ T cells from PBMCs. These receptors came from a young man in good health. Some clones in this sample may be carry-over from other donors' samples. Each CDR3 is given with its conserved first and last residue. Fields, in order: J gene, V gene, D gene, clone size, CDR3 protein, CDR3 DNA. A D gene is named only where the DNA matches it firmly. The listing skips clone size in some rows; elsewhere it reads once, few, many or a size class.

J gene: TRBJ1-1
V gene: TRBV5-1
D gene: TRBD1
clone size: NA
CDR3 protein: CASSMDRVTTFF
CDR3 DNA: TGCGCCAGCAGCATGGACAGGGTAACTACTTTCTTT

J gene: TRBJ2-7
V gene: TRBV28
D gene: TRBD2
clone size: NA
CDR3 protein: CASLSTSGRIYEQYF
CDR3 DNA: TGTGCCAGCTTATCAACTAGCGGGAGAATCTACGAGCAGTACTTC

J gene: TRBJ2-1
V gene: TRBV7-9
D gene: TRBD2
clone size: once
CDR3 protein: CASSQGQGTSGSNNEQFF
CDR3 DNA: TGTGCCAGCAGCCAGGGTCAAGGGACTAGCGGGAGCAACAATGAGCAGTTCTTC

J gene: TRBJ1-2
V gene: TRBV9
D gene: NA
clone size: NA
CDR3 protein: CASSVDNYGYTF
CDR3 DNA: TGTGCCAGCAGCGTAGACAATTATGGCTACACCTTC

J gene: TRBJ1-1
V gene: TRBV5-6
D gene: NA
clone size: NA
CDR3 protein: CASRVRGRPEAFF
CDR3 DNA: TGTGCCAGCAGGGTCAGGGGAAGGCCTGAAGCTTTCTTT

J gene: TRBJ2-1
V gene: TRBV6-1
D gene: TRBD2
clone size: NA
CDR3 protein: CASSGPSGRAYNEQFF
CDR3 DNA: TGTGCCAGCAGTGGTCCGAGCGGGAGGGCCTACAATGAGCAGTTCTTC

J gene: TRBJ1-1
V gene: TRBV5-1
D gene: TRBD1
clone size: NA
CDR3 protein: CASSLQMDRGRRGRENTEAFF
CDR3 DNA: TGCGCCAGCAGCTTACAGATGGACAGGGGGCGCCGGGGCAGGGAGAACACTGAAGCTTTCTTT

J gene: TRBJ2-3
V gene: TRBV2
D gene: NA
clone size: NA
CDR3 protein: CASSEAVSTDTQYF
CDR3 DNA: TGTGCCAGCAGTGAAGCCGTTTCGACAGATACGCAGTATTTT

J gene: TRBJ1-1
V gene: TRBV19
D gene: NA
clone size: NA
CDR3 protein: CASSFLGGSPEAFF
CDR3 DNA: TGTGCCAGTAGTTTCCTAGGGGGGAGTCCTGAAGCTTTCTTT

J gene: TRBJ2-7
V gene: TRBV5-6
D gene: NA
clone size: NA
CDR3 protein: CASAQGGVYEQYF
CDR3 DNA: TGTGCCAGCGCTCAGGGGGGAGTCTACGAGCAGTACTTC

J gene: TRBJ2-2
V gene: TRBV7-2
D gene: NA
clone size: NA
CDR3 protein: CASSLSTGELFF
CDR3 DNA: TGTGCCAGCAGCTTATCCACCGGGGAGCTGTTTTTT

J gene: TRBJ2-1
V gene: TRBV7-3
D gene: NA
clone size: NA
CDR3 protein: CASSLIGQEQFF
CDR3 DNA: TGTGCCAGCAGCTTAATAGGCCAAGAGCAGTTCTTC

J gene: TRBJ2-1
V gene: TRBV5-4
D gene: TRBD2
clone size: NA
CDR3 protein: CASSLVPAGGPGEQFF
CDR3 DNA: TGTGCCAGCAGCTTGGTTCCAGCGGGAGGGCCGGGTGAGCAGTTCTTC

J gene: TRBJ2-6
V gene: TRBV2
D gene: NA
clone size: NA
CDR3 protein: CASSEASGANVLTF
CDR3 DNA: TGTGCCAGCAGTGAAGCATCTGGGGCCAACGTCCTGACTTTC

J gene: TRBJ1-1
V gene: TRBV5-1
D gene: NA
clone size: NA
CDR3 protein: CASGDRVFGTEAFF
CDR3 DNA: TGCGCCAGCGGGGATAGGGTGTTTGGCACTGAAGCTTTCTTT

J gene: TRBJ2-7
V gene: TRBV28
D gene: TRBD1
clone size: NA
CDR3 protein: CASRSRGTFYEQYF
CDR3 DNA: TGTGCCAGCAGGTCCAGGGGGACCTTCTACGAGCAGTACTTC

J gene: TRBJ2-7
V gene: TRBV7-9
D gene: TRBD2
clone size: NA
CDR3 protein: CASSPGTSGYEQYF
CDR3 DNA: TGTGCCAGCAGCCCAGGGACTAGCGGCTACGAGCAGTACTTC

J gene: TRBJ2-7
V gene: TRBV10-2
D gene: NA
clone size: NA
CDR3 protein: CASTRDPSYEQYF
CDR3 DNA: TGCGCCAGCACCAGAGACCCCTCCTACGAGCAGTACTTC

J gene: TRBJ2-3
V gene: TRBV19
D gene: TRBD2
clone size: NA
CDR3 protein: CASSINRGGAGGTDTQYF
CDR3 DNA: TGTGCCAGTAGTATAAATCGGGGTGGAGCGGGGGGCACAGATACGCAGTATTTT

J gene: TRBJ1-5
V gene: TRBV6-1
D gene: NA
clone size: NA
CDR3 protein: CASSAGQMGQPQHF
CDR3 DNA: TGTGCCAGCAGCGCAGGACAGATGGGTCAGCCCCAGCATTTT

J gene: TRBJ2-2
V gene: TRBV7-8
D gene: NA
clone size: NA
CDR3 protein: CASTTRAGDTGELFF
CDR3 DNA: TGTGCCAGCACCACCCGGGCAGGGGACACCGGGGAGCTGTTTTTT

J gene: TRBJ2-7
V gene: TRBV11-3
D gene: NA
clone size: NA
CDR3 protein: CASSLDQSRDEQYF
CDR3 DNA: TGTGCCAGCAGCTTAGATCAAAGCAGGGACGAGCAGTACTTC

J gene: TRBJ2-3
V gene: TRBV7-9
D gene: TRBD1
clone size: NA
CDR3 protein: CASSPGDRGTPSTDTQYF
CDR3 DNA: TGTGCCAGCAGCCCCGGGGACAGGGGGACCCCTAGCACAGATACGCAGTATTTT

J gene: TRBJ1-2
V gene: TRBV5-1
D gene: TRBD1
clone size: NA
CDR3 protein: CASSSRTGTEYGYTF
CDR3 DNA: TGCGCCAGCAGCTCACGGACAGGCACGGAGTATGGCTACACCTTC

J gene: TRBJ1-2
V gene: TRBV28
D gene: TRBD1
clone size: NA
CDR3 protein: CATPSETGRAYGYTF
CDR3 DNA: TGTGCCACCCCTTCCGAGACAGGGAGGGCCTATGGCTACACCTTC

J gene: TRBJ1-1
V gene: TRBV11-1
D gene: NA
clone size: once
CDR3 protein: CASSLAWTFPEAFF
CDR3 DNA: TGTGCCAGCAGCTTAGCGTGGACTTTCCCCGAAGCTTTCTTT

J gene: TRBJ1-1
V gene: TRBV10-3
D gene: NA
clone size: NA
CDR3 protein: CAISQGSTEAFF
CDR3 DNA: TGTGCCATCAGTCAGGGCAGCACTGAAGCTTTCTTT

J gene: TRBJ1-3
V gene: TRBV6-5
D gene: NA
clone size: NA
CDR3 protein: CASSYSVAGNTIYF
CDR3 DNA: TGTGCCAGCAGTTACTCTGTTGCTGGAAACACCATATATTTT

J gene: TRBJ1-4
V gene: TRBV5-1
D gene: NA
clone size: NA
CDR3 protein: CASSLYGGLGEKLFF
CDR3 DNA: TGCGCCAGCAGCTTGTACGGGGGTTTGGGTGAAAAACTGTTTTTT

J gene: TRBJ1-1
V gene: TRBV18
D gene: NA
clone size: NA
CDR3 protein: CASSSTGANTEAFF
CDR3 DNA: TGTGCCAGCTCATCGACAGGAGCCAACACTGAAGCTTTCTTT

J gene: TRBJ1-1
V gene: TRBV6-5
D gene: TRBD1
clone size: NA
CDR3 protein: CASSYPDRGEAFF
CDR3 DNA: TGTGCCAGCAGTTACCCGGACAGGGGCGAAGCTTTCTTT

J gene: TRBJ2-7
V gene: TRBV6-5
D gene: TRBD1
clone size: once
CDR3 protein: CASSTDREKSYEQYF
CDR3 DNA: TGTGCCAGCAGCACCGACAGGGAAAAATCCTACGAGCAGTACTTC

J gene: TRBJ2-4
V gene: TRBV13
D gene: TRBD2
clone size: NA
CDR3 protein: CASSLGSGTAKNIQYF
CDR3 DNA: TGTGCCAGCAGCCTTGGGAGCGGGACGGCCAAAAACATTCAGTACTTC

J gene: TRBJ2-1
V gene: TRBV28
D gene: NA
clone size: NA
CDR3 protein: CASRGRSASSYNEQFF
CDR3 DNA: TGTGCCAGCAGAGGGCGGAGCGCCAGCTCCTACAATGAGCAGTTCTTC

J gene: TRBJ1-2
V gene: TRBV5-8
D gene: TRBD1
clone size: once
CDR3 protein: CASRMDRRSLIHYGYTF
CDR3 DNA: TGTGCCAGCAGAATGGACAGGAGGAGTCTTATACACTATGGCTACACCTTC

J gene: TRBJ2-7
V gene: TRBV7-9
D gene: TRBD1
clone size: NA
CDR3 protein: CASSLGDRGYEQYF
CDR3 DNA: TGTGCCAGCAGCTTAGGGGACAGGGGCTACGAGCAGTACTTC

J gene: TRBJ1-3
V gene: TRBV11-2
D gene: NA
clone size: NA
CDR3 protein: CASSLSHFPGNTIYF
CDR3 DNA: TGTGCCAGCAGCTTATCACACTTTCCTGGAAACACCATATATTTT

J gene: TRBJ1-5
V gene: TRBV4-3
D gene: NA
clone size: NA
CDR3 protein: CASSQGEDQPQHF
CDR3 DNA: TGCGCCAGCAGCCAAGGAGAGGATCAGCCCCAGCATTTT

J gene: TRBJ1-1
V gene: TRBV5-4
D gene: NA
clone size: NA
CDR3 protein: CASSSTDRPNTEAFF
CDR3 DNA: TGTGCCAGCAGCAGCACAGACAGGCCGAACACTGAAGCTTTCTTT

J gene: TRBJ2-7
V gene: TRBV28
D gene: TRBD2
clone size: NA
CDR3 protein: CASSLYDREARNEQYF
CDR3 DNA: TGTGCCAGCAGTTTATACGACCGGGAGGCCAGGAACGAGCAGTACTTC

J gene: TRBJ1-1
V gene: TRBV2
D gene: NA
clone size: NA
CDR3 protein: CASSRVEMNTEAFF
CDR3 DNA: TGTGCCAGCAGCAGGGTGGAGATGAACACTGAAGCTTTCTTT

J gene: TRBJ2-3
V gene: TRBV27
D gene: NA
clone size: once
CDR3 protein: CASSHLALQGDTQYF
CDR3 DNA: TGTGCCAGCAGCCACCTAGCCCTACAGGGAGATACGCAGTATTTT

J gene: TRBJ2-7
V gene: TRBV29-1
D gene: TRBD2
clone size: NA
CDR3 protein: CSAGGFYEQYF
CDR3 DNA: TGCAGCGCGGGGGGGTTCTACGAGCAGTACTTC

J gene: TRBJ2-7
V gene: TRBV6-4
D gene: TRBD2
clone size: NA
CDR3 protein: CATRLRLAHEQYF
CDR3 DNA: TGTGCCACCCGATTGAGACTAGCCCACGAGCAGTACTTC

J gene: TRBJ1-5
V gene: TRBV15
D gene: NA
clone size: NA
CDR3 protein: CATSREYPRISPQHF
CDR3 DNA: TGTGCCACCAGCAGAGAGTACCCCCGTATATCGCCCCAGCATTTT